Here is one TCR beta chain with its context. This entry comes from a study of blood T cell repertoires in COVID-19. Study in general: Collection of acute and convalescent COVID-19 samples took place in the United States, Italy and Spain. Nucleic acid was either cDNA or gDNA, and it came from T cells, B-cell-depleted T cells, or PBMCs.

Germline CDR1 and CDR2: LNHDA and SQIVND (reference sequence). After removal of 11 bases from V and 8 bases from J, the junction contained 7 bases not matched to a gene. CDR3 length: 11 amino acids. As handled by the study authors: Reference gene primer amplification gave nucleated cell count estimates. Sequenced by immunoSEQ multiplex PCR; TCRdb stores in-frame clones only, minus some. The D gene and trimming were derived from the DNA, and the V and J assignments and clone size from that table. The sample holds 75,000 to 100,000 clones, around nine tenths seen once. The genes are TRBV19 and TRBJ1-2, with TRBD1 identical over 8 bases. The origin of this receptor is a human donor in a cohort sampled during active COVID-19. The specimen sequenced was peripheral blood. The CDR3 is CASDRVSGYTF. The CDR3 nucleotides read TGTGCCTCGGACAGGGTTTCCGGCTACACCTTC. The full variable domain, rest sourced from reference TRBV19 and TRBJ1-2, is DGGITQSPKYLFRKEGQNVTLSCEQNLNHDAMYWYRQDPGQGLRLIYYSQIVNDFQKGDIAEGYSVSREKKESFPLTVTSAQKNPTAFYLCASDRVSGYTFGSGTRLTVV.